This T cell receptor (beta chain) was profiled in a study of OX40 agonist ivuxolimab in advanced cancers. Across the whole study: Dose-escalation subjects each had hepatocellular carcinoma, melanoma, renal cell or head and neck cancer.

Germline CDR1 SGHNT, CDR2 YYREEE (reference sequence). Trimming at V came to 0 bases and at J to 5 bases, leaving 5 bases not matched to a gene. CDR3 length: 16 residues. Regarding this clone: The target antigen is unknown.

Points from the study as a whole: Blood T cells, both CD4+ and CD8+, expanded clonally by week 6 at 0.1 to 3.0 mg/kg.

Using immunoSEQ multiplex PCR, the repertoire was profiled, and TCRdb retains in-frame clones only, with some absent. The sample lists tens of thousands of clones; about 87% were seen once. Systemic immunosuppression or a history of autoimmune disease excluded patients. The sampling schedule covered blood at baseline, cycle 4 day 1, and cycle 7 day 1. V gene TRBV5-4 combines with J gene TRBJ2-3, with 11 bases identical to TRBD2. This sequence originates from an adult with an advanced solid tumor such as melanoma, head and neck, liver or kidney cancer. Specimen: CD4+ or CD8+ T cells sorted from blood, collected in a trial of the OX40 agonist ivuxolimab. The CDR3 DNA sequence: TGTGCCAGCAGCTTGGGACTAGCGGGGTCGGGAGATACGCAGTATTTT. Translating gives CASSLGLAGSGDTQYF. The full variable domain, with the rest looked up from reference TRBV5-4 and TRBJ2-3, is ETGVTQSPTHLIKTRGQQVTLRCSSQSGHNTVSWYQQALGQGPQFIFQYYREEENGRGNFPPRFSGLQFPNYSSELNVNALELDDSALYLCASSLGLAGSGDTQYFGPGTRLTVL.